The TCR beta chain described here comes from a study of cytomegalovirus exposure and HLA in healthy donors (dated by TCRdb to the late 2010s). As for the study more broadly: According to an earlier analysis of 550 to 700 of the donors, about 190 million T cells yielded 90 million to 140 million unique TCR beta sequences and 276 Gb of sequence data. Approximately 330 gigabases of sequencing data and roughly 80 million unique TCR sequences made up an early release that covered fewer than 650 HLA-typed donors. Among the roughly 390 genotyped donors, approximately 82% belonged to the genetic ancestry cluster associated with self-reported Caucasian donors. The aim of the study was to test whether cataloging public T cell receptors could identify signatures of past pathogen exposure. The study profiled the T cell repertoires of hundreds of subjects by immunosequencing and related them to cytomegalovirus serostatus. Besides the first cohort of more than 650 subjects, a separate validation cohort made up of 120 different subjects was used. To predict cytomegalovirus infection status, the study brought together high-throughput TCR immunosequencing, statistical association of individual TCRs with disease status, and machine learning. In a later analysis, previously published TCR beta repertoires from 550 to 700 donors were re-analyzed and high-resolution HLA genotyping was added so that TCR occurrence patterns could be studied. Rather than drawing on any new phenotypic data, the later analysis identified candidate immune exposures from TCR beta sequences and the way those sequences occurred across donors. An earlier analysis of several hundred of the donors used high-throughput TCR beta sequencing to judge whether each TCR beta V gene segment behaved as functional or pseudogenic. Alongside the repertoire data, information on donor age, sex, ethnicity and CMV serostatus was compiled. Genome-wide SNP genotypes for about 65% of the 666 donors were used in a later genetic analysis, which treated that subset as a discovery cohort. All discovery cohort repertoires had been generated using a single sequencing platform. HLA typing included class I and class II loci at four-digit resolution. The number of typed donors differed by locus: about 629-640 for A, B, C, DRB1 and DQB1; 522 for DQA1; 606 for DPA1; and approximately 450 for DPB1. A handful of DR-DQ haplotypes were handled as single units for association and clustering because linkage in the cohort was strong. Among 398 genotyped donors of the cohort, an average of around 240,000 unique TCR beta nucleotide sequences were sequenced per donor, roughly 18% of them non-productive.

From cysteine to phenylalanine, the CDR3 is 18 amino acids long. Only the CDR3 part of the read is kept: 54 bases, read in frame from the first base. The germline V gene gives CDR1 as SGDLS and CDR2 as YYNGEE. The germline V end is reduced by 3 bases and the J end by 6 bases; junction bases left unmatched: 16. Only a few counts were recorded for this clone. The antigen it recognizes is unknown. There are no base qualities to consult, and no much larger clone falls within one base. To prepare the library, the immunoSEQ multiplex PCR assay was applied. The multiplex PCR relied on a mix of 60 forward primers for TCR Vbeta segments and 13 reverse primers for TCR Jbeta segments. A multiplex PCR assay on genomic DNA amplified the CDR3 region of rearranged TCR beta genes. The amplified TCR beta libraries were sequenced on the Illumina HiSeq System as 87-base-pair reads. The original pipeline was this. In a later analysis, some 80 million unique TCR beta chains were counted across the 500 to 850 repertoires, and roughly 11 million of these chains were shared by at least two donors. A nearest-neighbor algorithm error-corrected the raw reads and collapsed the reads into unique sequences, merging closely related sequences to remove PCR and sequencing errors. CDR3 sequences were aligned to IMGT reference sequences to assign V, D and J gene segments. For a sequence to be retained, at least a six-nucleotide match to both a V gene segment and a J gene segment was required. A rearrangement was called productive if the CDR3 had no stop codons and remained in frame with V and J, and every other rearrangement was called non-productive. Following IMGT convention, CDR3 was defined as the stretch from the second conserved V-encoded cysteine to the conserved J-encoded phenylalanine. The earlier analysis of some 540 of the donors excluded any sequence lacking an unambiguous match to a single V gene segment. An earlier analysis of several hundred of the donors called V segments functional above 56.7% productive rearrangements and segregating when the between-donor standard deviation exceeded 5%. A statistical classification framework was built to diagnose cytomegalovirus status from the catalog of TCR beta chain sequences. A later analysis assigned V and J genes by comparing TCR nucleotide sequences with IMGT/GENE-DB human TR gene sequences. A later analysis assigned CDR3 sequences and most-parsimonious VDJ recombination scenarios with the TCRdist pipeline. In a later analysis, each TCR beta chain was defined by its CDR3 amino acid sequence together with its V-gene family, and reads lacking a unique V-gene family were excluded. As a way to deal with suspected cross-contamination and a sequencing artifact, a later analysis dropped under 600 nucleotide sequences that were highly shared and had low generation probability. In a later analysis, a clonal expansion index was calculated for each public chain from normalized within-repertoire ranks of inferred template counts. A later analysis computed generation probabilities with a VDJ recombination model fitted to out-of-frame rearrangements, and checked the results against IGoR. Hypergeometric tests were used in a later analysis to score TCR-TCR, TCR-HLA and TCR-CMV co-occurrence, with a repertoire-size bias correction applied to the TCR pairs. A later analysis estimated false discovery rates by permuting HLA or CMV assignments 20 times. A later analysis grouped co-occurring TCRs with DBSCAN, adding TCRdist sequence similarity when clustering within HLA-allele-positive subsets. Repertoires with fewer than 30,000 or more than 120,000 public chains, plus five repertoires with anomalous nucleotide sharing, were excluded from co-occurrence clustering. Entries here come from immuneACCESS through TCRdb and include only in-frame sequences with V and J called. Some clones fail to appear in such tables; in the studies checked, an unresolved V gene covers under half of the shortfall, and the cause of the remainder is unknown. That table is the source of V, J and clone size, and D and trimming were worked out from the DNA. This sample has some 140,000 clones in its table, and 66% of those were observed once. The biggest ten clones account for about 1.5% of the sample.

General conclusions and limits of the study: The study gave a list of under 200 TCR beta chains associated with cytomegalovirus. Some IMGT-functional V segments, including TRBV6-2 and TRBV6-3, could not be told apart with the 87-base-pair reads, so those segments were excluded. Sequencing depth was assumed to be roughly uniform across donors in the presence/absence analyses, though that assumption may not hold. While some public TCRs were present in many individuals, most TCR sequences turned up only very rarely across donors. The authors suggested that the approach could potentially be generalized to other disease states and immunological phenotypes. In a later analysis, most CMV-associated TCR beta chains were found to appear HLA-restricted, with HLA associations seemingly driven largely by CMV exposure. The only immune exposure information available for the cohort was CMV serostatus. The classifier was reported to diagnose cytomegalovirus status with high specificity and sensitivity in both the original and validation cohorts. An earlier analysis of around 500 of the donors showed that most TCR beta V segments appeared in productive rearrangements either about 90% or about 30% of the time, which broadly matched IMGT annotations. When HLA alleles, especially DR and DQ, strongly co-occurred, TCR associations were difficult to assign to individual alleles. A later genetic analysis associated a missense DCLRE1C variant with V-gene and J-gene trimming of TCR beta chains, and an independent cohort replicated the association. Over 15 rarely observed V segments, including chromosome 9 orphons, were excluded from the earlier analysis of several hundred of the donors because counts were too low. In vitro tests confirmed that three of the cytomegalovirus-associated TCR beta chains recognize cytomegalovirus antigens. Because some donors lacked HLA typing at each locus, the association tests relied only on the typed subset. Linkage disequilibrium might explain the correlated functional status among segregating V segments, but an unknown experimental factor could not be ruled out. The sequencing pipeline was judged likely to have produced a cluster of highly shared sequence variants as a technical artifact. According to a later genetic analysis, donors in an Asian-associated ancestry cluster had fewer N-insertions in productive TCRs than the approximately 710-donor mean. A further reported finding was that TCR beta sequences accurately predicted the HLA-A and HLA-B alleles for most subjects in the first cohort. In a later analysis, several top co-occurrence clusters were reported to appear linked to parvovirus B19, influenza, CMV and Epstein-Barr virus. Only TCR beta chains were sequenced in this cohort, and the absence of alpha or paired-chain data limited detectable features. Compared with equally common non-associated chains, HLA-associated TCR beta chains in a later analysis were more clonally expanded and had lower generation probabilities. In a later analysis, TCR association rates were found to vary across HLA loci, with the most associated TCRs seen for DRB1 alleles and the fewest for HLA-C alleles. At a false discovery rate of 0.05, a later analysis linked some 18,000 TCR beta sequences to specific HLA alleles.

The cohort was made up of 666 healthy bone marrow donors. At the time of sampling, all cohort members were nominally healthy, though unrecorded immune exposures were likely present. Of the roughly 670 cohort members, 250 to 300 had a positive CMV serostatus and 350 to 450 had a negative one, while no CMV serostatus was recorded for the donor. Each donor provided a peripheral blood sample, and peripheral blood mononuclear cells were used for TCR beta sequencing. Genomic DNA was extracted from the blood cell samples with the Qiagen DNeasy Blood Extraction Kit. The TCR sequence derives from a human donor in good health. Sequencing used PBMCs. The chain was built from TRBV9 and TRBJ2-7; TRBD1 agrees with 12 junctional bases. The bases read TGTGCCAGCAGCGACCCCGGGACAGGGGGCATCTTCGGTAGCGAGCAGTACTTC. The translation is CASSDPGTGGIFGSEQYF.